Listed below are T cell receptor beta chains from one sample, sequenced in a study of blood T cell repertoires in COVID-19. The protocol was immunoSEQ multiplex PCR, while the TCRdb copy is restricted to in-frame clones and leaves out a portion. The sample carries 250,000 or so clones, 75% to 90% recorded once. Sample: PBMCs or T cells enriched from blood (not recorded which). These TCRs come from a woman aged 25 to 39 who had been exposed to COVID-19. Both conserved end residues are part of each CDR3. D genes are given only for firm matches. Size values are once, few and many counts, or a class for expanded clones, and some rows have none.

D | J | V | size | CDR3 | DNA
TRBD1 | TRBJ1-2 | TRBV30 | NA | CAWSVISRQGGTGYTF | TGTGCCTGGAGTGTAATCAGCCGACAGGGTGGTACAGGCTACACCTTC
NA | TRBJ2-4 | TRBV1 | NA | CTSSQGRPSGRAGPNIQYF | TGCACCAGCAGCCAAGGCCGGCCTAGCGGGAGGGCCGGCCCCAACATTCAGTACTTC
NA | TRBJ2-2 | TRBV6-4 | NA | CASSADRREGTGELFF | TGTGCCAGCAGTGCGGATCGGAGAGAGGGAACCGGGGAGCTGTTTTTT
NA | TRBJ1-2 | TRBV7-9 | NA | CASRDSHTVYRGTAHVF | TGTGCCAGCAGAGATTCCCATACCGTTTATCGGGGTACGGCGCACGTCTTC
NA | TRBJ1-5 | TRBV14 | NA | CASSQRGKNQPQHF | TGTGCCAGCAGCCAACGCGGGAAGAATCAGCCCCAGCATTTT
TRBD2 | TRBJ2-7 | TRBV5-1 | NA | CASSRETSGRAWYEQYF | TGCGCCAGCAGCCGCGAGACTAGCGGGAGGGCCTGGTACGAGCAGTACTTC
TRBD1 | TRBJ1-2 | TRBV6-1 | NA | CASSEAGAGGSHGYTF | TGTGCCAGCAGTGAAGCGGGGGCAGGGGGCTCGCATGGCTACACCTTC
NA | TRBJ1-2 | TRBV6-5 | NA | CASKDDRSYYGYTF | TGTGCCAGCAAAGACGACAGGTCTTACTATGGCTACACCTTC
NA | TRBJ2-1 | TRBV10-2 | NA | CASSESGNEQFF | TGCGCCAGCAGTGAGTCCGGGAATGAGCAGTTCTTC
NA | TRBJ2-3 | TRBV9 | NA | CASSSGQRSTDTQYF | TGTGCCAGCAGCTCAGGCCAGCGGAGCACAGATACGCAGTATTTT
NA | TRBJ2-3 | TRBV5-6 | NA | CASSMFFSGPTDTQYF | TGTGCCAGCAGTATGTTCTTTAGCGGACCCACAGATACGCAGTATTTT
TRBD1 | TRBJ1-5 | TRBV19 | once | CASSLRDRLNQPQHF | TGTGCCAGTAGTCTCCGGGACAGACTCAATCAGCCCCAGCATTTT
NA | TRBJ2-7 | TRBV4-1 | NA | CASSQDFGGDYYEQYF | TGCGCCAGCAGCCAAGATTTCGGCGGTGATTACTACGAGCAGTACTTC
NA | TRBJ2-7 | TRBV25-1 | NA | CASSDQDSYPYEQYF | TGTGCCAGCAGTGATCAGGACAGCTACCCCTACGAGCAGTACTTC
TRBD2 | TRBJ2-2 | TRBV9 | NA | CASSVNAGGLNTGELFF | TGTGCCAGCAGCGTAAACGCGGGAGGACTGAACACCGGGGAGCTGTTTTTT
NA | TRBJ2-7 | TRBV2 | NA | CASTVRGIVYEQYF | TGTGCCAGCACCGTCAGGGGTATAGTCTACGAGCAGTACTTC
NA | TRBJ1-1 | TRBV5-6 | NA | CASSYEYTEAFF | TGTGCCAGCAGTTATGAGTACACTGAAGCTTTCTTT
TRBD2 | TRBJ2-1 | TRBV6-1 | NA | CASSEAFGRAWDEQFF | TGTGCCAGCAGTGAAGCTTTCGGGAGGGCCTGGGATGAGCAGTTCTTC
NA | TRBJ1-6 | TRBV3-1/TRBV3-2 | NA | CASSPYVTGNSPLHF | TGTGCCAGCAGCCCATATGTGACAGGAAATTCACCCCTCCACTTT
NA | TRBJ1-1 | TRBV7-8 | NA | CASSLRGERAEWTEAFF | TGTGCCAGCAGCCTTAGAGGTGAGCGGGCGGAATGGACTGAAGCTTTCTTT
NA | TRBJ2-4 | TRBV28 | NA | CASSFQGAKNIQYF | TGTGCCAGCAGTTTTCAGGGGGCCAAAAACATTCAGTACTTC
NA | TRBJ1-1 | TRBV7-9 | NA | CASSLAAPEAFF | TGTGCCAGCAGCTTAGCGGCCCCTGAAGCTTTCTTT
NA | TRBJ1-1 | TRBV5-4 | NA | CASSRQAREAFF | TGTGCCAGCAGCCGACAGGCTCGAGAAGCTTTCTTT
NA | TRBJ1-3 | TRBV6-5 | NA | CASSYRPGSGNTIYF | TGTGCCAGCAGTTACCGTCCAGGCTCTGGAAACACCATATATTTT
TRBD1 | TRBJ1-5 | TRBV19 | NA | CASSIGRGPYSNQPQHF | TGTGCCAGTAGTATAGGAAGGGGGCCTTATAGCAATCAGCCCCAGCATTTT
NA | TRBJ1-5 | TRBV30 | NA | CAWSVQNQPQHF | TGTGCCTGGAGTGTACAGAATCAGCCCCAGCATTTT